This T cell receptor beta chain was sequenced during a study of T cells after posttransplantation cyclophosphamide (dated by TCRdb to between 2015 and 2016). Study-wide context: The study tracked T cell repertoire reconstitution by TRB sequencing after myeloablative bone marrow transplantation using posttransplantation cyclophosphamide as GVHD prophylaxis. Public TRB sequences were checked against a database of over 3,500 sequences associated with responses to pathogens, tumor antigens, self-antigens and alloantigens. TRB sequencing was performed on blood from all 35 or so PTCy patients with 1-year posttransplant specimens. Antigen receptor sequencing covered samples from approximately 32 PTCy-treated patients and 16 of their related bone marrow donors. TRA and TRB clonality were tightly correlated in about ten samples, so subsequent TCR analyses focused on TRB only. Up to roughly 3 additional blood samples from 2 to 5.2 years after transplant were also TRB-sequenced in 3 patients, as was pretransplant blood from 4 patients.

The investigation overall reported the following: Donor-recipient similarity was low at 1-2 months but rose over the first year, and later blood repertoires were often dominated by donor CD8+ memory clones. The TRB repertoires of T cells infiltrating skin or GI tract showed only limited overlap with the TRB repertoires of T cells in blood. Across the approximately 46 patients, TRB clonality was highly associated with recipient CMV seropositivity and CMV reactivation, and diversity with PTCy was similar to that in the CNI/methotrexate controls.

Related bone marrow donors provided peripheral blood samples on the day of marrow donation. Peripheral blood and bone marrow mononuclear cells were isolated by Ficoll-Hypaque density centrifugation and were cryopreserved. Genomic DNA was the input for TRB sequencing, which was run either with the immunoSEQ assay at survey resolution or with the hsTCRB kit. Concerning the study's data processing: The immunoSEQ software handled initial read processing, and the LymphoSeq R package was used for repertoire analyses. Clonality was computed as 1 minus normalized Shannon entropy, and a Gini coefficient was also calculated for each TRB dataset. To infer phenotypes in unsorted samples, TRB sequences from sorted subsets of the recipient or donor were mapped onto unsorted samples from the same recipient. The immuneACCESS repertoire file appears here via TCRdb, limited to in-frame rearrangements. These files lack a portion of the clones; in checked studies, under half of the deficit traces to unresolved V genes, and the cause of the others is not known. Clonal size and the V and J genes are those of that table, whereas D and trimming came from the DNA. For this sample the table gives 45,000 or so clones, of which roughly 93% were detected only once. The top ten hold less than 3.5% of the sample.

As concerns this clone: The clone's antigen remains unknown. No base qualities exist here, and no much larger clone lies one base off it.

Trimming takes 3 bases from V and 0 bases from J, and the germline ends sit 9 bases apart. The CDR3 runs 15 residues from the cysteine to the phenylalanine. Only the CDR3 DNA stays, 45 bases, in frame from base 1. For CDR1 and CDR2, the germline V gene lists SGHVS and FNYEAQ. This chain joins TRBV7-6 to TRBJ1-5; no D segment can be confidently identified. This clonotype originated in a woman between 45 and 65 years old in good health and a related stem cell transplant donor. Material for sequencing was PBMCs. The DNA reads TGTGCCAGCAGCTTGGCAGGTTATAGCAATCAGCCCCAGCATTTT. The encoded protein is CASSLAGYSNQPQHF.